The clone carrying this T cell receptor (beta chain) has at least ten counts. The data derive from a study of tumor-infiltrating lymphocytes in oesophageal squamous cell carcinoma. The CDR3 has 13 residues. The V gene lost 1 base and the J gene lost 8 bases, with 11 bases spanning the gap. Germline assignment: CDR1 SNHLY and CDR2 FYNNEI. TCRdb analysed the PCR reads with MiXCR anew, one entry per CDR3 protein. The table has more than 7,000 distinct CDR3 sequences, around 16% seen once. The TCR sequence derives from a male donor with esophageal squamous cell carcinoma. The source material was blood. This rearrangement joins TRBV2 to TRBJ1-2; possible D gene TRBD1, 5 bases. CDR3 region: CASSEGRALGYTF. Written as DNA, the CDR3 is TGTGCCAGCAGTGAAGGCAGGGCCTTGGGCTACACCTTC. Together with reference TRBV2 and TRBJ1-2, the CDR3 gives the full variable domain: EPEVTQTPSHQVTQMGQEVILRCVPISNHLYFYWYRQILGQKVEFLVSFYNNEISEKSEIFDDQFSVERPDGSNFTLKIRSTKLEDSAMYFCASSEGRALGYTFGSGTRLTVV.